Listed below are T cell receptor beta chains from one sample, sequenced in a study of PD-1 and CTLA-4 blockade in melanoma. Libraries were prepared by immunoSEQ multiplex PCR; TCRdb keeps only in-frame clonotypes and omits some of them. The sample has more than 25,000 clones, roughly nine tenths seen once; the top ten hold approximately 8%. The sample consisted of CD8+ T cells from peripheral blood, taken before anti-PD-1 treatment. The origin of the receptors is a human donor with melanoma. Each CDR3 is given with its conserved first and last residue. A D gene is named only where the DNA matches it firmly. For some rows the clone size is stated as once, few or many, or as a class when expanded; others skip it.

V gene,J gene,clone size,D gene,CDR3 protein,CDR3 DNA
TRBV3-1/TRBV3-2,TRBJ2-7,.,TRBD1,CASSYGTGGEQYF,TGTGCCAGCAGCTACGGGACAGGGGGCGAGCAGTACTTC
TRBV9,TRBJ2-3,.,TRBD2,CASSSQREAVTDTQYF,TGTGCCAGCAGCTCCCAGCGGGAGGCGGTCACAGATACGCAGTATTTT
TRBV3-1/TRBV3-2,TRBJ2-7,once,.,CASSQEKGLGPYEQYF,TGTGCCAGCAGCCAGGAGAAGGGCCTCGGCCCCTACGAGCAGTACTTC
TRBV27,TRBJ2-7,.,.,CASSFSGLGFEQYF,TGTGCCAGCAGTTTTTCAGGTTTGGGATTTGAGCAGTACTTC
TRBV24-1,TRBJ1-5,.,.,CATSEGGSNQPQHF,TGTGCCACCAGTGAGGGGGGGAGCAATCAGCCCCAGCATTTT
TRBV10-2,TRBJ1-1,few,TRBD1,CASSSPDRGTEAFF,TGCGCCAGCAGTTCCCCTGACAGGGGTACTGAAGCTTTCTTT
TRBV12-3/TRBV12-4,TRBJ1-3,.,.,CASSHREGNTIYF,TGTGCCAGCAGTCACAGGGAAGGAAACACCATATATTTT
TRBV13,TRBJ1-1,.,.,CASSDESGHLNTEAFF,TGTGCCAGCAGCGACGAATCGGGACACCTGAACACTGAAGCTTTCTTT
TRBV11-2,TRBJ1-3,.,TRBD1,CASSSTGLENTIYF,TGTGCCAGCAGCTCGACAGGGCTCGAAAACACCATATATTTT
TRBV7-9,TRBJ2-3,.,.,CASSPRTGSGRIDTQYF,TGTGCCAGCAGCCCCCGGACAGGGAGCGGGAGGATAGATACGCAGTATTTT
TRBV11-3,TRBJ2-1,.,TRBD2,CASSWGGDFSYNEQFF,TGTGCCAGCAGCTGGGGGGGTGATTTCTCCTACAATGAGCAGTTCTTC
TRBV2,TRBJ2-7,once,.,CASSDWDPYEQYF,TGTGCCAGCAGTGATTGGGACCCCTACGAGCAGTACTTC
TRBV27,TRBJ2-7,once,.,CASSYKGSYEQYF,TGTGCCAGCAGTTACAAGGGTTCCTACGAGCAGTACTTC
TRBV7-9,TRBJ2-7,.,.,CASSSTPLEQYF,TGTGCCAGCAGTTCCACCCCCCTCGAGCAGTACTTC
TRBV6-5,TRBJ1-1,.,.,CASSLGGGTEAFF,TGTGCCAGCAGCCTAGGGGGGGGCACTGAAGCTTTCTTT
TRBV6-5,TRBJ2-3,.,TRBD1,CASSYSDRGDTQYF,TGTGCCAGCAGTTACTCCGACAGGGGCGATACGCAGTATTTT
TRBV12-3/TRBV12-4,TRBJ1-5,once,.,CASTTLGGPQHF,TGTGCCAGCACCACCCTCGGGGGGCCCCAGCATTTT
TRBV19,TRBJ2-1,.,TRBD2,CASSPLAGGLNEQFF,TGTGCCAGTAGCCCCCTAGCGGGAGGTCTCAATGAGCAGTTCTTC
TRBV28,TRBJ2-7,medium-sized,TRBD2,CASKTSGQSYEQYF,TGTGCCAGTAAGACTAGCGGACAATCCTACGAGCAGTACTTC
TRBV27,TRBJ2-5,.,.,CASSYEQGHQETQYF,TGTGCCAGCAGTTATGAACAGGGACACCAAGAGACCCAGTACTTC
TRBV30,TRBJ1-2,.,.,CAWSEGGSDTF,TGTGCCTGGAGTGAGGGGGGTTCAGACACCTTC
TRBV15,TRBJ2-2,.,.,CATSSRGVAGELFF,TGTGCCACCAGCAGCAGGGGAGTAGCCGGGGAGCTGTTTTTT
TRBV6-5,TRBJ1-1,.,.,CASSYVEGVPEAFF,TGTGCCAGCAGTTACGTGGAAGGGGTCCCTGAAGCTTTCTTT
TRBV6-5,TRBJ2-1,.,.,CASSTSERAYNEQFF,TGTGCCAGCAGTACCTCCGAGCGGGCCTACAATGAGCAGTTCTTC
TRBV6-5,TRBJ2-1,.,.,CASSLVAHLDEQFF,TGTGCCAGCAGCCTGGTAGCCCATCTCGATGAGCAGTTCTTC
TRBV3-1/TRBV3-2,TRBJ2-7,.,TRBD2,CASSQEEGGRTSYEQYF,TGTGCCAGCAGCCAAGAAGAGGGAGGGAGGACGTCCTACGAGCAGTACTTC
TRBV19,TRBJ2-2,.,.,CASKRDTGELFF,TGTGCCAGTAAGCGAGACACCGGGGAGCTGTTTTTT
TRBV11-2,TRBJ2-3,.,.,CASSLIPADTQYF,TGTGCCAGCAGCTTGATACCCGCCGATACGCAGTATTTT